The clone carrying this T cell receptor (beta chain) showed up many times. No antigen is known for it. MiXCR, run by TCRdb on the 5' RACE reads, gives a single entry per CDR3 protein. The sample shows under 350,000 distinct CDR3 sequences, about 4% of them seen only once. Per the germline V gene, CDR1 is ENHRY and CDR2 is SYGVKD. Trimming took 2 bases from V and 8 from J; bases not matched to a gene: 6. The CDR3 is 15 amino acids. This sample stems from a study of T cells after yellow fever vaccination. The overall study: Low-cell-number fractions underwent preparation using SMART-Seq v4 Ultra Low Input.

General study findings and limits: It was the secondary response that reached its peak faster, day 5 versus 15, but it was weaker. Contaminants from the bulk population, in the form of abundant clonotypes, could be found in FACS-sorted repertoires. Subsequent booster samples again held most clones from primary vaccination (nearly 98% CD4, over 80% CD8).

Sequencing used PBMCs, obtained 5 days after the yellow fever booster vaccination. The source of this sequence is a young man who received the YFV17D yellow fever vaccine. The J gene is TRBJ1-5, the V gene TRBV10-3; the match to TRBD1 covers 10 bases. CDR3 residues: CAISERGTGVEPQHF. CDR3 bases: TGTGCCATCAGTGAGAGGGGGACAGGGGTTGAGCCCCAGCATTTT.